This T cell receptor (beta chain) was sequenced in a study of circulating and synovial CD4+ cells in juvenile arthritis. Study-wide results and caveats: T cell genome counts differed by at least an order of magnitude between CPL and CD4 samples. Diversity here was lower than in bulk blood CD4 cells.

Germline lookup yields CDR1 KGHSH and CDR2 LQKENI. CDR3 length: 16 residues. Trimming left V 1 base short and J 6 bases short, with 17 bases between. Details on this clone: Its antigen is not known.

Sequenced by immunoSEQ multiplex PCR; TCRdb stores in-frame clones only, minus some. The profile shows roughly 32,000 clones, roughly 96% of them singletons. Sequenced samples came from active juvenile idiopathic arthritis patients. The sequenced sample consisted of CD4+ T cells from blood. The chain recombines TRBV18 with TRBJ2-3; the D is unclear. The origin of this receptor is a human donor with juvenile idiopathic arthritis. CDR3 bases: TGTGCCAGCTCACCACGCTCTAGAGGTTGGTCGGATACGCAGTATTTT. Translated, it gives CASSPRSRGWSDTQYF.